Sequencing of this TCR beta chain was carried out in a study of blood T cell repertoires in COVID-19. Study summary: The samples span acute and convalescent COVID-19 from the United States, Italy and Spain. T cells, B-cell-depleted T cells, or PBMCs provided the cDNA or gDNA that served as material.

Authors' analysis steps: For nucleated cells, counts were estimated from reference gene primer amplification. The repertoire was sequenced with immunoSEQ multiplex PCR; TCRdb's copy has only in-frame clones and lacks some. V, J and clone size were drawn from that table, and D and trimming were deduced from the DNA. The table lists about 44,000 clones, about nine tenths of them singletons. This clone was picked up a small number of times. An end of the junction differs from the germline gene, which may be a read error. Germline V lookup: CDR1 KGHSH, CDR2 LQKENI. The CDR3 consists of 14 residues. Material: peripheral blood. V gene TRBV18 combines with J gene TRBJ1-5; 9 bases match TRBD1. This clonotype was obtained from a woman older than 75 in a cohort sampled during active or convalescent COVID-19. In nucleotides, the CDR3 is TGTGCCAGCTCACCGGGACAGGGCAACCAGCCCCAGCATTTT. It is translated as CASSPGQGNQPQHF.